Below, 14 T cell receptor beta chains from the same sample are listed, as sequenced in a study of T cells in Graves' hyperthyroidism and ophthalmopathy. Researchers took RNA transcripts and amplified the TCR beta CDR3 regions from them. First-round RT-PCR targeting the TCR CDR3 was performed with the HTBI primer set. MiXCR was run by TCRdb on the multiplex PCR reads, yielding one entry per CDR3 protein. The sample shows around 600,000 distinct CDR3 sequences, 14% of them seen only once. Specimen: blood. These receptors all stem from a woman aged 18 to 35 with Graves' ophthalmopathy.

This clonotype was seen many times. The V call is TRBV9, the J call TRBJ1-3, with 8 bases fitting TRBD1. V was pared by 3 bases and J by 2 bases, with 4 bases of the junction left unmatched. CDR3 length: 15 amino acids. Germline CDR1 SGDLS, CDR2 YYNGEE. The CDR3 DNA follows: TGTGCCAGCAGCGGGCAGGGGGCTGCTGGAAACACCATATATTTT. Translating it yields CASSGQGAAGNTIYF.

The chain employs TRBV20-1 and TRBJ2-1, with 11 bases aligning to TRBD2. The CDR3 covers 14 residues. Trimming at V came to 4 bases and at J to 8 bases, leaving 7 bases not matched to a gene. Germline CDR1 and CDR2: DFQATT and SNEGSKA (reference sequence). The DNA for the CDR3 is TGCAGTGCTAACCTAGCGGGAGGTTTGGATGAGCAGTTCTTC. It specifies CSANLAGGLDEQFF.

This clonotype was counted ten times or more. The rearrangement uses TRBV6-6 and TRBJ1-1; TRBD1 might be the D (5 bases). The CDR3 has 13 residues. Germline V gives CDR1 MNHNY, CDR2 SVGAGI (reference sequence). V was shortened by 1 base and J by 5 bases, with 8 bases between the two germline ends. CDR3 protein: CASSYLGATEAFF. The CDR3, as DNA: TGTGCCAGCAGTTACTTAGGGGCGACTGAAGCTTTCTTT.

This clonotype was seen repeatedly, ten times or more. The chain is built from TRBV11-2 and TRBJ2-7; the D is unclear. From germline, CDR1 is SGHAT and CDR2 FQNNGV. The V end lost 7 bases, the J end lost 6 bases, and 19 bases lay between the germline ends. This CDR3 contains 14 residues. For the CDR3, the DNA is TGTGCCAGCACCCAAGCGCCACGTTCGGTCGAGCAGTACTTC. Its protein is CASTQAPRSVEQYF.

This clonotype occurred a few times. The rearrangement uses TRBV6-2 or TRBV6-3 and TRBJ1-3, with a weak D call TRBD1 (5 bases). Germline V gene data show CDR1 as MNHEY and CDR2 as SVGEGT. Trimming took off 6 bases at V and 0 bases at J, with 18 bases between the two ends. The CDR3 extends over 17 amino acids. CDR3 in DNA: TGTGCCAGCAGGCGTCTCCCGGGACTCATCTCTGGAAACACCATATATTTT. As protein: CASRRLPGLISGNTIYF.

The DNA of the CDR3 is TGTGCCAGCAGCGTAGCGGGACTAGCGGGAGTAAATGAGCAGTTCTTC. This sequence encodes CASSVAGLAGVNEQFF. The rearrangement links TRBV9 to TRBJ2-1, with 14 bases that match TRBD2. This CDR3 contains 16 residues. The germline V gene has CDR1 SGDLS and CDR2 YYNGEE. V lost 0 bases to trimming and J lost 7 bases; unmatched junction nucleotides: 3.

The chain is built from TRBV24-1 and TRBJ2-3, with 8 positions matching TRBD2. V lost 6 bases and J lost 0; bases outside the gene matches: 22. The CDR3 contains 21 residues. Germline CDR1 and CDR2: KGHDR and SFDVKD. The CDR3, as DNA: TGTGCCACCAGTAGATTTGAGGTAGCGGGGACCGCCCCTTCTAGCACAGATACGCAGTATTTT. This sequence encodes CATSRFEVAGTAPSSTDTQYF.

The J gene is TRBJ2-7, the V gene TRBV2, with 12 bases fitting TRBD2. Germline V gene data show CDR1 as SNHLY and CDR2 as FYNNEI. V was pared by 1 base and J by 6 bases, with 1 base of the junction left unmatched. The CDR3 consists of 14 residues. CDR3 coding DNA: TGTGCCAGCAGTGAAGGACTAGCGGGAGTCGAGCAGTACTTC. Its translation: CASSEGLAGVEQYF.

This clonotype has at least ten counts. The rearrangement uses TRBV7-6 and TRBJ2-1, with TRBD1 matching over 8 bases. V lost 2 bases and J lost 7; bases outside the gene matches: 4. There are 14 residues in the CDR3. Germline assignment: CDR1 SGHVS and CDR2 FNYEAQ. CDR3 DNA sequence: TGTGCCAGCAGCTTACAGGGGGCATGGAATGAGCAGTTCTTC. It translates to CASSLQGAWNEQFF. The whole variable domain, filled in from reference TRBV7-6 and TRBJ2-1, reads GAGVSQSPRYKVTKRGQDVALRCDPISGHVSLYWYRQALGQGPEFLTYFNYEAQQDKSGLPNDRFSAERPEGSISTLTIQRTEQRDSAMYRCASSLQGAWNEQFFGPGTRLTVL.

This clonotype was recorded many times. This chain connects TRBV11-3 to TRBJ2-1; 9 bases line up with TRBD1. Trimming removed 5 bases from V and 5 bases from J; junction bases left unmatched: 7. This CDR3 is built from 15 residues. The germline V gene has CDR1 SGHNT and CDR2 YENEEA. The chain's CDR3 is CASSVDRGLHNEQFF. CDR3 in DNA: TGTGCCAGCAGCGTCGACAGGGGGTTGCACAATGAGCAGTTCTTC.

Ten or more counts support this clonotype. For the CDR3, the DNA is TGTGCCAGCAGTCCCTCGGCGGGCAATCAGCCCCAGCATTTT. The encoded protein is CASSPSAGNQPQHF. The chain couples TRBV6-1 to TRBJ1-5, with D hard to call. V was pared by 5 bases and J by 2 bases, with 10 bases between. CDR1 is MNHNS, CDR2 SASEGT, per germline. The length of the CDR3 is 14 residues.

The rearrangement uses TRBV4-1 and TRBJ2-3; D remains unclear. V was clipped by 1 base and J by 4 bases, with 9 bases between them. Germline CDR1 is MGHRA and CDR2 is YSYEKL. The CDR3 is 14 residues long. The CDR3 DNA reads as TGCGCCAGCAGCCAAGTACCGGGCGCAGATACGCAGTATTTT. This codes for CASSQVPGADTQYF.

The CDR3 DNA sequence: TGCGCCAGCAGCCCAGTTGGGGTTGTTGAGCAGTTCTTC. Protein product: CASSPVGVVEQFF. The chain is built from TRBV4-1 and TRBJ2-1; no reliable D call. V lost 4 bases, J lost 9 bases, and 13 bases lay in between. CDR3 length equals 13 residues. Germline values: CDR1 MGHRA, CDR2 YSYEKL.

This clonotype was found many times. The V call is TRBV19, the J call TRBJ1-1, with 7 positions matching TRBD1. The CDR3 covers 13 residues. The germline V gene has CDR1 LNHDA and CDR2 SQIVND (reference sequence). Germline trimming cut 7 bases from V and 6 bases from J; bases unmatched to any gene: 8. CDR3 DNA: TGTGCCAGTAAAAGAGGGGGCTGGGCTGAAGCTTTCTTT. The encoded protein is CASKRGGWAEAFF. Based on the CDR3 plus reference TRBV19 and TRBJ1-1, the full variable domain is DGGITQSPKYLFRKEGQNVTLSCEQNLNHDAMYWYRQDPGQGLRLIYYSQIVNDFQKGDIAEGYSVSREKKESFPLTVTSAQKNPTAFYLCASKRGGWAEAFFGQGTRLTVV.